Following are 31 T cell receptor beta chains from one sample sequenced in a study of T cells in Graves' hyperthyroidism and ophthalmopathy. It was RNA transcripts that yielded the amplified TCR beta CDR3 regions. In the first-round RT-PCR of the TCR CDR3, the HTBI primer set was used. TCRdb redid the calling of the multiplex PCR reads with MiXCR, one entry per CDR3 protein. The sample lists roughly 600,000 distinct CDR3 sequences, roughly 15% seen once, with approximately 12% in the top ten. Input material: blood. These receptor sequences come from a woman in her fifties or sixties with Graves' ophthalmopathy.

This clonotype was seen repeatedly, ten times or more. One end of the junction varies from germline; a read error may be responsible. The chain combines TRBV7-3 with TRBJ2-1, with D possibly TRBD1 on 5 matching bases. CDR3 length equals 17 residues. Per the germline V gene, CDR1 is SGHTA and CDR2 is FQGTGA. CDR3 region: CASSVTGLSRPYNEQFF. Here the CDR3 DNA reads TGTGCCAGCAGCGTAACAGGTTTATCCCGTCCCTACAATGAGCAGTTCTTC.

V is TRBV4-1 and J is TRBJ2-7; tentatively, D is TRBD2 (5 bases). Germline lookup yields CDR1 MGHRA and CDR2 YSYEKL. Trimming cost V 3 bases and J 2 bases, with 11 bases left between them. This CDR3 is 14 amino acids long. The CDR3 spells CASSHPRGTYEQYF. The CDR3 bases are TGCGCCAGCAGCCACCCCCGGGGAACCTACGAGCAGTACTTC.

This sequence joins TRBV12-3 or TRBV12-4 and TRBJ2-2; the D gene could be TRBD1 or TRBD2 (5 bases each). The V gene lost 6 bases and the J gene lost 3 bases, with 14 bases spanning the gap. The CDR3 has 15 residues. CDR3 coding DNA: TGTGCCAGCAGCTCCCTCGGGACGTACACCGGGGAGCTGTTTTTT. It codes for CASSSLGTYTGELFF.

This clonotype was counted a few times. V usage is TRBV12-3 or TRBV12-4 and J usage is TRBJ1-5, with TRBD1 matching 7 bases. The length of the CDR3 is 13 residues. Trimming took 6 bases from V and 7 from J; bases not matched to a gene: 6. The CDR3 region has the DNA TGTGCCAGCAGCCCTTACAGGGGCCAGCCCCAGCATTTT. Amino acid sequence: CASSPYRGQPQHF.

This clonotype has just a few counts. This chain connects TRBV6-5 to TRBJ2-1; TRBD1 matches at 9 bases. Germline CDR1 MNHEY, CDR2 SVGAGI. The CDR3 runs to 17 residues. J was trimmed by 2 bases and V by 4 bases; bases with no gene match: 9. CDR3 coding DNA: TGTGCCAGCAGTTCCGAGACCGGGACAGGGACCTACAATGAGCAGTTCTTC. Translated: CASSSETGTGTYNEQFF.

Comment on this clonotype: A much larger clone lies one base from this, so it may be a read error. The V and J genes are TRBV7-6 and TRBJ2-7; D remains ambiguous. The CDR3 length is 16 residues. Germline CDR1 and CDR2: SGHVS and FNYEAQ. Trimming removed 1 base at V and 5 bases at J, with 18 bases between. The CDR3, as DNA: TGTGCCAGCAGCTTAGATATACGGGCCGGCGGCAACGAGCAGTACTTC. Amino acid sequence: CASSLDIRAGGNEQYF.

The chain recombines TRBV3-1 with TRBJ2-5; D is perhaps TRBD1 (6 bases). Trimming pared 1 base from V and 5 bases from J, leaving 23 bases between. Germline-derived CDR1 and CDR2 are LGHDT and YNNKEL (reference sequence). This CDR3 contains 18 residues. CDR3 protein: CASSQVIRQDGSRETQYF. CDR3 in DNA: TGTGCCAGCAGCCAAGTTATCCGACAGGACGGATCGAGGGAGACCCAGTACTTC.

About this clonotype: Possible read error: a much larger clone is one base away. The chain couples TRBV6-1 to TRBJ2-7; 8 positions match TRBD1. The J call may be mistaken, given a closer DNA end match to TRBJ2-1. This CDR3 comprises 14 residues. Per germline, CDR1 MNHNS and CDR2 SASEGT. This chain's CDR3 is CASNAGGDIYEQFF. For the CDR3, the DNA is TGTGCCAGCAACGCAGGGGGCGATATCTACGAGCAGTTCTTC.

This clonotype has a count of ten or more. The chain combines TRBV9 with TRBJ2-1, with 12 bases fitting TRBD2. CDR1 is SGDLS and CDR2 is YYNGEE in the germline V gene. The CDR3 spans 15 residues. V was pared by 0 bases and J by 9 bases, with 4 bases of the junction left unmatched. This chain's CDR3 is CASSVASGRGGEQFF. The CDR3 DNA follows: TGTGCCAGCAGCGTAGCTAGCGGGAGGGGGGGTGAGCAGTTCTTC.

This clonotype has more than one count but fewer than ten. The chain uses TRBV7-3 and TRBJ2-2; perhaps TRBD2 as D (5 bases). V was shortened by 4 bases and J by 5 bases, with 11 bases between the two germline ends. Germline loops: CDR1 SGHTA, CDR2 FQGTGA. The CDR3 runs to 14 residues. As DNA, the CDR3 is TGTGCCAGCAGCTCCTTAGCGATAACCGGGGAGCTGTTTTTT. This encodes CASSSLAITGELFF.

With respect to this clonotype: This may be a read error, as it is one base from a much larger clone. The chain is built from TRBV12-3 or TRBV12-4 and TRBJ2-2; 7 bases agree with TRBD2. The CDR3 consists of 15 residues. The CDR3 loop reads CASKTLATASGELVF. The CDR3 region has the DNA TGTGCCAGCAAGACACTAGCGACGGCGTCCGGGGAGCTGGTTTTT.

This clonotype was detected many times. The chain recombines TRBV2 with TRBJ2-1; no clear D. With 4 bases removed from V and 4 bases from J, the gap between germline ends came to 5 bases. This CDR3 has 12 amino acids. CDR1 and CDR2 from the germline V gene are SNHLY and FYNNEI. CDR3 in DNA: TGTGCCAGCAGTGGTCGGTACAATGAGCAGTTCTTC. Translated, it gives CASSGRYNEQFF. Combining the CDR3 with reference TRBV2 and TRBJ2-1 gives the whole variable domain EPEVTQTPSHQVTQMGQEVILRCVPISNHLYFYWYRQILGQKVEFLVSFYNNEISEKSEIFDDQFSVERPDGSNFTLKIRSTKLEDSAMYFCASSGRYNEQFFGPGTRLTVL.

This clonotype was seen many times. The rearrangement joins TRBV4-1 to TRBJ2-2; D gene unclear. Germline CDR1 and CDR2: MGHRA and YSYEKL. There are 16 residues in the CDR3. Between the trimmed V and J ends, which lost 1 base and 1 base, there was a span of 10 bases. The CDR3: CASSQASGWNTGELFF. CDR3 DNA sequence: TGCGCCAGCAGCCAAGCTTCGGGTTGGAACACCGGGGAGCTGTTTTTT.

This clonotype has ten or more counts. The CDR3 spells CASSHRTTGHEQYF. CDR3 in DNA: TGTGCCAGCAGTCACAGGACTACGGGGCACGAGCAGTACTTC. This chain connects TRBV28 to TRBJ2-7; maybe TRBD2 (6 bases). V lost 5 bases and J lost 5, with 16 bases in between. The CDR3 extends over 14 amino acids. Germline loops: CDR1 MDHEN, CDR2 SYDVKM.

The table lists this clonotype with a few counts. The V and J genes are TRBV4-3 and TRBJ2-1; 7 bases map to TRBD2. CDR1 LGHNA and CDR2 YSLEER come from the germline V gene. The V segment lost 1 base and the J segment 1 base; nucleotides outside the gene matches: 4. The CDR3 is made up of 16 amino acids. Here the CDR3 reads CASSQGSSGSYNEQFF. The CDR3 coding sequence is TGCGCCAGCAGCCAAGGGTCTAGCGGATCCTACAATGAGCAGTTCTTC.

This clonotype was seen ten or more times. The V gene is TRBV7-2, the J gene TRBJ2-1, with D perhaps matching TRBD1 or TRBD2 (5 bases each). Germline V gives CDR1 SGHTA, CDR2 FQGNSA. This CDR3 region has 16 residues. The V end lost 0 bases, the J end lost 2 bases, and 11 bases lay between the germline ends. As DNA, the CDR3 is TGTGCCAGCAGCTTAGCTAGCATGGGGGCCTACAATGAGCAGTTCTTC. Its protein is CASSLASMGAYNEQFF.

This clonotype has at least ten counts. J is TRBJ1-1 and V is TRBV6-6; 9 bases are shared with TRBD1. CDR3 length: 16 residues. Looked up from germline, CDR1 is MNHNY and CDR2 is SVGAGI (reference sequence). V dropped 2 bases and J dropped 6; count of bases not matched to a gene: 10. The CDR3 region has the DNA TGTGCCAGCAGTTACCCACCCGACAGGGGGTACTCTGAAGCTTTCTTT. Protein product: CASSYPPDRGYSEAFF.

This clonotype was observed at least ten times. The rearrangement links TRBV6-5 to TRBJ2-7; D unclear. Germline loops: CDR1 MNHEY, CDR2 SVGAGI. The CDR3 loop spans 14 amino acids. Trimming took off 0 bases at V and 2 bases at J, with 8 bases between the two ends. CDR3 nucleotide sequence: TGTGCCAGCAGTTACTCACGGGTCACCTACGAGCAGTACTTC. Amino acids: CASSYSRVTYEQYF.

The genes are TRBV30 and TRBJ2-2; perhaps TRBD2 as D (5 bases). Germline lookup yields CDR1 GTSNPN and CDR2 SVGIG (reference sequence). The CDR3 is 13 amino acids. V lost 5 bases and J 3 bases, leaving 10 bases between the germline ends. The CDR3 sequence: CAWRSGYTGELFF. The CDR3 DNA reads as TGTGCCTGGCGTTCGGGGTACACCGGGGAGCTGTTTTTT.

This clonotype occurred many times. The chain couples TRBV20-1 to TRBJ2-5, with 7 nucleotides matching TRBD2. This CDR3 has 13 amino acids. V lost 3 bases to trimming and J lost 5 bases; unmatched junction nucleotides: 6. Per germline, CDR1 DFQATT and CDR2 SNEGSKA (reference sequence). This chain's CDR3 is CSASGTIRETQYF. The CDR3 bases are TGCAGTGCTAGCGGGACTATTAGGGAGACCCAGTACTTC.

This chain uses TRBV12-3 or TRBV12-4 with TRBJ1-2; 10 nucleotides match TRBD1. The J segment lost 3 bases and the V segment lost 1 base, leaving 5 bases of the junction unmatched. This CDR3 spans 16 amino acids. The CDR3, as DNA: TGTGCCAGCAGTTTAGACCTGACAGGGGGCTACTATGGCTACACCTTC. It codes for CASSLDLTGGYYGYTF.

The sample holds a few counts of this clonotype. This chain uses TRBV18 with TRBJ2-5; D perhaps matches TRBD1 (6 bases). Germline CDR1 reads KGHSH; CDR2 reads LQKENI. Trimming removed 6 bases at V and 0 bases at J, with 14 bases between. The CDR3 has 15 residues. The CDR3 protein is CASSPKGVNQETQYF. In DNA form, the CDR3 reads TGTGCCAGCTCCCCCAAGGGGGTAAACCAAGAGACCCAGTACTTC.

J is TRBJ1-1 and V is TRBV11-2; D unclear. The V end lost 5 bases, the J end lost 5 bases, and 12 bases lay between the germline ends. Germline CDR1 SGHAT, CDR2 FQNNGV. The CDR3 has 13 residues. The CDR3 DNA is TGTGCCAGCAGCCCGTTGAAGAAAACTGAAGCTTTCTTT. Its translation is CASSPLKKTEAFF.

The chain employs TRBV5-1 and TRBJ1-4; D gene ambiguous. In germline, CDR1 is SGHRS, CDR2 YFSETQ. The CDR3 loop spans 11 amino acids. The chain's CDR3 is CVPATGSKLFF. In DNA, the CDR3 is TGCGTCCCAGCAACCGGAAGCAAACTGTTTTTT.

This clonotype has ten or more counts. The V call is TRBV5-6, the J call TRBJ2-7; D is uncertain. V was trimmed by 2 bases and J by 3 bases, leaving 9 bases between them. Germline CDR1 SGHDT, CDR2 YYEEEE. There are 13 residues in the CDR3. The CDR3: CASSLTGLYEQYF. The CDR3 DNA is TGTGCCAGCAGCTTAACCGGCCTCTACGAGCAGTACTTC.

This clonotype was seen many times. This rearrangement joins TRBV20-1 to TRBJ1-1, with D unclear. The CDR3 totals 10 residues. In germline, CDR1 is DFQATT, CDR2 SNEGSKA (reference sequence). The CDR3 DNA reads as TGCAGCCCACAGTCCACTGAAGCTTTCTTT. It specifies CSPQSTEAFF.

This rearrangement joins TRBV28 to TRBJ2-1; TRBD2 matches 14 bases. CDR3 length equals 17 residues. V trimming: 6 bases; J trimming: 3 bases; junction bases outside the gene matches: 7. Germline lookup yields CDR1 MDHEN and CDR2 SYDVKM. CDR3: CASRAGTSGRLYNEQFF. CDR3 in DNA: TGTGCCAGCAGGGCCGGGACTAGCGGGAGACTCTACAATGAGCAGTTCTTC. The variable domain in full, completed from reference TRBV28 and TRBJ2-1, reads DVKVTQSSRYLVKRTGEKVFLECVQDMDHENMFWYRQDPGLGLRLIYFSYDVKMKEKGDIPEGYSVSREKKERFSLILESASTNQTSMYLCASRAGTSGRLYNEQFFGPGTRLTVL.

This clonotype appeared many times. The rearrangement uses TRBV7-9 and TRBJ2-3, with 7 bases that match TRBD2. V gave up 7 bases and J gave up 4 bases; unmatched junction bases: 14. Germline V gene lookup returns CDR1 SEHNR and CDR2 FQNEAQ (reference sequence). The CDR3 is 16 amino acids. CDR3 sequence (DNA): TGTGCCAGCAACTCAAGAGGCGGGAGTTTTCCAGATACGCAGTATTTT. Protein product: CASNSRGGSFPDTQYF.

This clonotype was counted ten times or more. The CDR3 spells CASSHREGALWGYTF. DNA of the CDR3: TGTGCCAGCAGCCATAGAGAGGGGGCCCTTTGGGGCTACACCTTC. The V gene is TRBV3-1, the J gene TRBJ1-2; TRBD1 matches 7 bases. This CDR3 has 15 residues. Germline CDR1 LGHDT, CDR2 YNNKEL (reference sequence). After removal of 3 bases from V and 8 bases from J, the junction contained 12 bases not matched to a gene.

This clonotype was counted many times. The chain carries TRBV11-1 and TRBJ2-7, with 12 nucleotides matching TRBD2. V lost 6 bases, J lost 7 bases, and 7 bases stayed unmatched. Looked up from germline, CDR1 is SGHAT and CDR2 is FQDESV (reference sequence). The CDR3 has 14 amino acids. The CDR3: CASSTGTSGLEQYF. The CDR3 DNA follows: TGTGCCAGCAGTACCGGGACTAGCGGGTTGGAGCAGTACTTC. The entire variable domain, with the rest obtained from reference TRBV11-1 and TRBJ2-7, is as follows: EAEVAQSPRYKITEKSQAVAFWCDPISGHATLYWYRQILGQGPELLVQFQDESVVDDSQLPKDRFSAERLKGVDSTLKIQPAELGDSAMYLCASSTGTSGLEQYFGPGTRLTVT.

This clonotype was observed many times. This chain uses TRBV11-2 with TRBJ2-5, with TRBD2 matching 7 bases. The CDR3 totals 16 residues. CDR1 and CDR2 from the germline V gene are SGHAT and FQNNGV. J gave up 1 base and V 1 base, and 6 bases lay outside the gene matches. CDR3 in DNA: TGTGCCAGCAGCTTAGTTTGGCGGGAGCCCCAAGAGACCCAGTACTTC. Translated, it gives CASSLVWREPQETQYF.